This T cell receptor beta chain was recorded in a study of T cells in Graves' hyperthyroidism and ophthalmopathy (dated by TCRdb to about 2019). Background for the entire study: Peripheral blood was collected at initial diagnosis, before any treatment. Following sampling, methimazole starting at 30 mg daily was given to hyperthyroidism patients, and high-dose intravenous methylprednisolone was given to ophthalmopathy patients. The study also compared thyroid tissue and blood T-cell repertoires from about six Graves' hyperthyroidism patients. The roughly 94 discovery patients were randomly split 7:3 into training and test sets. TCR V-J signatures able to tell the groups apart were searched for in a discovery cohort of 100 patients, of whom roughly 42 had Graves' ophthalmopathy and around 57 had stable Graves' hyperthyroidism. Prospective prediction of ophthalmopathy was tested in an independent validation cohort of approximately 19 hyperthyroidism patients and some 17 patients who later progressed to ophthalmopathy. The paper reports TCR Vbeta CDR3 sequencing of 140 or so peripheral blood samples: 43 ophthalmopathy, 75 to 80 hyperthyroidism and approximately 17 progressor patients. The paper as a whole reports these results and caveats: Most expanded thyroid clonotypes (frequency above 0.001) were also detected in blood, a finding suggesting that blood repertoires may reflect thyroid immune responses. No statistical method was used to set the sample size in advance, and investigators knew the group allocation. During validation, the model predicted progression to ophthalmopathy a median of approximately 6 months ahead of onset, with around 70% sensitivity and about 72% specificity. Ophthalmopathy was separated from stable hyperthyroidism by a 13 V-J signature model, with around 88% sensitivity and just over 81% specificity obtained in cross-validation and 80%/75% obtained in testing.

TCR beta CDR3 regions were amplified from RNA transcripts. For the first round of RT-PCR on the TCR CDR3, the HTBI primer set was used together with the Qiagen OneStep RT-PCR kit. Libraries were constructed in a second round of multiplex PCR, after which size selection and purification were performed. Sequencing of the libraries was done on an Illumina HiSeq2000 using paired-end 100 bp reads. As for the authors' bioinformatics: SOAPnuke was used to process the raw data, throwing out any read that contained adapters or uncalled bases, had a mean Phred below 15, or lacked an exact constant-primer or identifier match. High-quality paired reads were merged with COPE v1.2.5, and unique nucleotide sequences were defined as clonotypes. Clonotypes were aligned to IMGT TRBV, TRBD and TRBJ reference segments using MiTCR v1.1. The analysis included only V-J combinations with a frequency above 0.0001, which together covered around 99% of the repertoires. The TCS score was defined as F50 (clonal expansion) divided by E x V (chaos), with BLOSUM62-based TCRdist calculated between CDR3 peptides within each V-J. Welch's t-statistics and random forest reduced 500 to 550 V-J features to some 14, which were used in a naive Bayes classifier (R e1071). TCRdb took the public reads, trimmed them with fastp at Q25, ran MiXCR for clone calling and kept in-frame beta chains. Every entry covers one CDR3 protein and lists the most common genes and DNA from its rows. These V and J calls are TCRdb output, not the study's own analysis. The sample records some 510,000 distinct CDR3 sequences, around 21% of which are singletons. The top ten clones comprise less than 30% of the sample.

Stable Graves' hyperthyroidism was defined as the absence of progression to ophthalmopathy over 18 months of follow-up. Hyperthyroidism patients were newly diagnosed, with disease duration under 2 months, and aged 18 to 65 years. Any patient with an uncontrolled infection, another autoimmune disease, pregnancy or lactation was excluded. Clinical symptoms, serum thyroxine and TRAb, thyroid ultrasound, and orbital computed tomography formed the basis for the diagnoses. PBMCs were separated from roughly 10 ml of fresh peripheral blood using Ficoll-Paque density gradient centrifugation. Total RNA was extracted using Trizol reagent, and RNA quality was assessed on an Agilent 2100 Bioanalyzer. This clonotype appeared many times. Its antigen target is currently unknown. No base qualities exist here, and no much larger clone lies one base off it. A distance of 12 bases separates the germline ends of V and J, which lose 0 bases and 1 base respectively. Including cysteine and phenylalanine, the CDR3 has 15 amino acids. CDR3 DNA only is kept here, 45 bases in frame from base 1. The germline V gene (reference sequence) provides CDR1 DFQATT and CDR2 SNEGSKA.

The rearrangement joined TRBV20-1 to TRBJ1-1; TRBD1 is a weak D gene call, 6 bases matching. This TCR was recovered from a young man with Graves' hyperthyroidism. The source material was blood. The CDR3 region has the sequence CSARDQRGTNTEAFF. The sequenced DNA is TGCAGTGCTAGAGATCAAAGGGGGACGAACACTGAAGCTTTCTTT.